Listed here are 28 T cell receptor beta chains from one sample, sequenced in a study of OX40 agonist ivuxolimab in advanced cancers. Some clones are missing from TCRdb's copy, which holds only in-frame ones; the method was immunoSEQ multiplex PCR. The table shows more than 75,000 clones, with approximately 90% occurring only once. The sample in question was CD4+ or CD8+ T cells sorted from blood, obtained in a trial of the OX40 agonist ivuxolimab. All receptors derive from an adult with an advanced solid tumor such as melanoma, head and neck, liver or kidney cancer.

This clone has more than one count but fewer than ten. J is TRBJ2-5 and V is TRBV25-1; 10 positions match TRBD2. CDR1 and CDR2 from the germline V gene are MGHDK and SYGVNS. The CDR3 is 16 amino acids. Trimming removed 4 bases from V and 1 base from J; junction bases left unmatched: 6. CDR3 protein: CASSVLAGAFQETQYF. Written as DNA, the CDR3 is TGTGCCAGCAGTGTGCTAGCGGGAGCCTTCCAAGAGACCCAGTACTTC.

This sequence joins TRBV7-9 and TRBJ1-5; D is unresolved. The CDR3 runs 13 residues. Germline V gene lookup returns CDR1 SEHNR and CDR2 FQNEAQ (reference sequence). With 5 bases removed from V and 7 bases from J, the gap between germline ends came to 12 bases. For the CDR3, the DNA is TGTGCCAGCAGCCTCTTGGGCGGACAGCCCCAGCATTTT. This translates into CASSLLGGQPQHF.

A few counts support this clone. The chain links TRBV19 to TRBJ2-2; 10 bases align to TRBD1. Looked up from germline, CDR1 is LNHDA and CDR2 is SQIVND (reference sequence). The J segment lost 5 bases and the V segment lost 4 bases, leaving 7 bases of the junction unmatched. CDR3 length: 16 residues. The CDR3 DNA follows: TGTGCCAGTAGTACTGCTCGGACAGGGGGGACCGGGGAGCTGTTTTTT. Protein: CASSTARTGGTGELFF.

V is TRBV7-7 and J is TRBJ2-2; D call uncertain. Germline V gives CDR1 SSHAT, CDR2 FNYEAQ (reference sequence). The CDR3 contains 16 residues. V was cut by 4 bases and J by 0 bases, with 12 bases left in between. This CDR3 reads CASSYLSPPNTGELFF. In nucleotides, the CDR3 is TGTGCCAGCAGCTACTTGTCTCCGCCGAACACCGGGGAGCTGTTTTTT.

The V call is TRBV5-5, the J call TRBJ2-3; 12 bases are shared with TRBD2. CDR3 length equals 20 residues. From germline, CDR1 is SGHKS and CDR2 YYEKEE (reference sequence). J gave up 0 bases and V 5 bases, and 16 bases lay outside the gene matches. The CDR3 DNA reads as TGTGCCAGCAGTAGATCGGGCCTAGCGGGAGGGTTTACTAGCACAGATACGCAGTATTTT. Protein sequence: CASSRSGLAGGFTSTDTQYF. The whole variable domain, filled in from reference TRBV5-5 and TRBJ2-3, reads DAGVTQSPTHLIKTRGQQVTLRCSPISGHKSVSWYQQVLGQGPQFIFQYYEKEERGRGNFPDRFSARQFPNYSSELNVNALLLGDSALYLCASSRSGLAGGFTSTDTQYFGPGTRLTVL.

The rearrangement joins TRBV7-9 to TRBJ2-1; tentatively, D is TRBD1 (6 bases). Between the trimmed V and J ends, which lost 4 bases and 6 bases, there was a span of 10 bases. The CDR3 is 13 amino acids. Germline loops: CDR1 SEHNR, CDR2 FQNEAQ (reference sequence). CDR3 protein: CASSSAGVNEQFF. In DNA, the CDR3 is TGTGCCAGCAGCTCCGCAGGGGTCAATGAGCAGTTCTTC. Based on the CDR3 plus reference TRBV7-9 and TRBJ2-1, the full variable domain is DTGVSQNPRHKITKRGQNVTFRCDPISEHNRLYWYRQTLGQGPEFLTYFQNEAQLEKSRLLSDRFSAERPKGSFSTLEIQRTEQGDSAMYLCASSSAGVNEQFFGPGTRLTVL.

This chain uses TRBV18 with TRBJ2-1, with 9 nucleotides matching TRBD1. Germline V gene sequence: CDR1 KGHSH, CDR2 LQKENI. The CDR3 has 13 amino acids. V lost 6 bases and J lost 7; bases outside the gene matches: 4. The CDR3 region is CASSGDRVNEQFF. CDR3 nucleotide sequence: TGTGCCAGCTCCGGGGACAGGGTGAATGAGCAGTTCTTC.

The chain couples TRBV27 to TRBJ2-7; TRBD2 might be the D (6 bases). This CDR3 is 15 amino acids long. The V gene lost 7 bases and the J gene lost 7 bases, with 23 bases spanning the gap. CDR1 and CDR2 from the germline V gene are MNHEY and SMNVEV (reference sequence). CDR3 nucleotides: TGTGCCAGCACCGGGATGGGTAGCGGAGAGGGAGAGCAGTACTTC. It encodes CASTGMGSGEGEQYF.

CDR3 protein: CASSAQGVGRQDTQYF. DNA for the CDR3: TGTGCCAGCAGCGCCCAAGGTGTTGGACGCCAGGATACGCAGTATTTT. The genes are TRBV11-3 and TRBJ2-3; D not certain. CDR1 is SGHNT and CDR2 is YENEEA in the germline V gene. V was shortened by 5 bases and J by 6 bases, with 21 bases between the two germline ends. There are 16 residues in the CDR3.

The chain couples TRBV9 to TRBJ1-1; D ambiguous. CDR1 is SGDLS, CDR2 YYNGEE, per germline. The CDR3 has 14 amino acids. V lost 4 bases to trimming and J lost 6 bases, with 16 bases between them. CDR3 in amino acids: CASSPQPAYAEAFF. The CDR3 DNA reads TGTGCCAGCAGCCCTCAACCAGCCTACGCTGAAGCTTTCTTT.

This chain connects TRBV10-3 to TRBJ1-1; no clear D. Germline V gene data show CDR1 as ENHRY and CDR2 as SYGVKD. The germline V and J ends were trimmed by 4 bases and 3 bases, with 15 bases remaining between them. This CDR3 spans 15 amino acids. CDR3 sequence (DNA): TGTGCCATCAGTGCGAGGATCAGTGAGGACACTGAAGCTTTCTTT. Its protein is CAISARISEDTEAFF.

The V and J genes are TRBV5-1 and TRBJ1-3; D perhaps matches TRBD1 (6 bases). The ends were cut back, 6 bases at V and 1 base at J, with 11 bases in the middle. The CDR3 covers 14 residues. From germline, CDR1 is SGHRS and CDR2 YFSETQ. The CDR3 loop reads CASTPGTSGNTIYF. Written as DNA, the CDR3 is TGCGCCAGCACCCCAGGGACATCTGGAAACACCATATATTTT.

The gene calls are TRBV19 and TRBJ2-3, with 9 bases matching TRBD2. After removal of 5 bases from V and 6 bases from J, the junction contained 6 bases not matched to a gene. CDR1 and CDR2 (germline): LNHDA, SQIVND (reference sequence). The CDR3 has 14 residues. CDR3 region: CASSFASGIDTQYF. The CDR3 bases are TGTGCCAGTAGTTTTGCTAGCGGGATTGATACGCAGTATTTT.

This clone was counted a single time. The rearrangement uses TRBV6-6 and TRBJ2-2, with D unresolved. The CDR3 covers 13 residues. Deletions cut 7 bases from V and 4 bases from J, with 10 bases between. CDR1 is MNHNY, CDR2 SVGAGI, per germline (reference sequence). The DNA of the CDR3 is TGTGCCAGCAAAGCGTCGGGCACCGGGGAGCTGTTTTTT. Translating gives CASKASGTGELFF.

The V gene is TRBV5-8, the J gene TRBJ2-1; 15 positions match TRBD2. The V segment lost 3 bases and the J segment 4 bases; nucleotides outside the gene matches: 5. CDR3 length: 17 amino acids. In germline, CDR1 is SGHTS, CDR2 YDEGEE. The CDR3 DNA sequence: TGTGCCAGCAGCTCGGGACTAGCGGGAGGCTGGTACAATGAGCAGTTCTTC. It yields the protein CASSSGLAGGWYNEQFF.

This chain uses TRBV7-8 with TRBJ2-3, with 12 nucleotides matching TRBD2. Germline V CDR1 and CDR2: SGHVS, FQNEAQ. The CDR3 length is 16 residues. The J segment lost 4 bases and the V segment lost 8 bases, leaving 10 bases of the junction unmatched. The CDR3 loop is CASVSTSGSLADTQYF. Here the CDR3 DNA reads TGTGCCAGCGTTTCGACTAGCGGGAGTTTGGCAGATACGCAGTATTTT.

The gene calls are TRBV5-1 and TRBJ2-5; no firm D call. V lost 5 bases to trimming and J lost 1 base, with 3 bases between them. This CDR3 is built from 11 residues. Germline V gene data show CDR1 as SGHRS and CDR2 as YFSETQ. This chain's CDR3 is CASRTQETQYF. CDR3 nucleotide sequence: TGCGCCAGCAGAACCCAAGAGACCCAGTACTTC.

The chain carries TRBV7-6 and TRBJ1-2; TRBD1 matches at 7 bases. Per germline, CDR1 SGHVS and CDR2 FNYEAQ. V shed 1 base and J 7 bases; nucleotides not matched to a gene: 6. The CDR3 is made up of 14 amino acids. This chain's CDR3 is CASSLGQGVGGYTF. CDR3 nucleotides: TGTGCCAGCAGCTTAGGACAGGGTGTAGGTGGCTACACCTTC.

The genes are TRBV6-5 and TRBJ1-2; D uncertain. V gave up 2 bases and J gave up 5 bases, with 6 bases separating them. The V gene's germline CDR1 is MNHEY and CDR2 SVGAGI. The CDR3 extends over 12 amino acids. This CDR3 is CASSYTNYGYTF. In DNA, the CDR3 is TGTGCCAGCAGTTACACAAATTATGGCTACACCTTC.

Remarks on this clone: The sample contains more than one DNA sequence encoding this CDR3. This chain joins TRBV20-1 and TRBJ1-1; D unresolved. Trimming stripped 5 bases from V and 10 bases from J, with 14 bases between. CDR3 size: 11 residues. Germline CDR1 reads DFQATT; CDR2 reads SNEGSKA (reference sequence). The DNA of the CDR3 is TGCAGTGCTTCCCCGGACCTAAGAGCTTTCTTT. Its translation is CSASPDLRAFF.

DNA of the CDR3: TGTGCCTTACCGGGTCTCGGAAACACCATATATTTT. It translates to CALPGLGNTIYF. V is TRBV30 and J is TRBJ1-3; unclear D gene. The germline CDR1 and CDR2 sequences are GTSNPN and SVGIG (reference sequence). The CDR3 covers 12 residues. Deletions cut 7 bases from V and 4 bases from J, with 11 bases between.

This chain uses TRBV18 with TRBJ2-3, with D perhaps matching TRBD2 (6 bases). The CDR3 totals 15 residues. In germline, CDR1 is KGHSH, CDR2 LQKENI. The V gene lost 2 bases and the J gene lost 4 bases, with 13 bases spanning the gap. The CDR3, as DNA: TGTGCCAGCTCACCAGTTGGAGCTAGCGCAGATACGCAGTATTTT. The encoded protein is CASSPVGASADTQYF.

The V gene is TRBV27, the J gene TRBJ1-2; no firm D call. Trimming took off 4 bases at V and 7 bases at J, with 7 bases between the two ends. The CDR3 length is 11 residues. Germline-derived CDR1 and CDR2 are MNHEY and SMNVEV (reference sequence). The CDR3 nucleotides read TGTGCCAGCAGTTCCGCTGGTGGCTACACCTTC. It is translated as CASSSAGGYTF.

J is TRBJ2-5 and V is TRBV25-1; no definite D call. This CDR3 has 13 amino acids. Germline V gene data show CDR1 as MGHDK and CDR2 as SYGVNS. V shed 2 bases and J shed 4 bases, with 8 bases lying between them. The CDR3 spells CASSEGGSETQYF. For the CDR3, the DNA is TGTGCCAGCAGTGAAGGTGGGTCAGAGACCCAGTACTTC.

The chain has TRBV18 and TRBJ2-7; D remains ambiguous. The CDR3 is 15 residues long. V lost 3 bases and J 6 bases, leaving 18 bases between the germline ends. Per the germline V gene, CDR1 is KGHSH and CDR2 is LQKENI. CDR3: CASSPGPSVVSEQYF. For the CDR3, the DNA is TGTGCCAGCTCACCGGGTCCGAGCGTGGTGTCCGAGCAGTACTTC. Full variable domain (missing parts from reference TRBV18 and TRBJ2-7): NAGVMQNPRHLVRRRGQEARLRCSPMKGHSHVYWYRQLPEEGLKFMVYLQKENIIDESGMPKERFSAEFPKEGPSILRIQQVVRGDSAAYFCASSPGPSVVSEQYFGPGTRLTVT.

The chain links TRBV7-6 to TRBJ2-7, with 12 bases fitting TRBD2. Germline values: CDR1 SGHVS, CDR2 FNYEAQ. The CDR3 extends over 17 amino acids. Trimming at V came to 5 bases and at J to 6 bases, leaving 14 bases not matched to a gene. CDR3 in amino acids: CASSPMALAGGPGEQYF. The CDR3 DNA sequence: TGTGCCAGCAGCCCTATGGCACTAGCGGGAGGTCCGGGCGAGCAGTACTTC.

V gene TRBV2 combines with J gene TRBJ1-6; 7 bases fit TRBD1. V lost 11 bases to trimming and J lost 5 bases; unmatched junction nucleotides: 12. This CDR3 has 15 amino acids. The germline V gene encodes CDR1 SNHLY and CDR2 FYNNEI. Here the CDR3 DNA reads TGTGCCGGCCGACAGGGCCTCGGAAATAATTCACCCCTCCACTTT. As protein: CAGRQGLGNNSPLHF.

The V call is TRBV19, the J call TRBJ1-1, with D unclear. In germline, CDR1 is LNHDA, CDR2 SQIVND (reference sequence). The CDR3 has 16 residues. V gave up 5 bases and J gave up 0 bases, with 16 bases separating them. CDR3 in DNA: TGTGCCAGTAGTCCCCAAGCGGGCCCCATGAACACTGAAGCTTTCTTT. This translates into CASSPQAGPMNTEAFF.